This TCR beta chain was sequenced in a study of identical twins. The study's findings and limits: Among beta out-of-frame sequences, excess sharing between twins appeared weaker. Conclusions were drawn cross-sectionally by statistical analysis, without following the same donors. Abundant cord blood beta clonotypes carried fewer insertions; memory repertoires showed none. Zero-insertion findings could be partly confounded by invariant cells (MAIT and iNKT cells).

TCRdb called the 5' RACE reads again in MiXCR, with one record for every CDR3 protein. The sample shows approximately 670,000 distinct CDR3 sequences, 6% to 6.5% of them seen only once. The germline V gene has CDR1 SEHNR and CDR2 FQNEAQ (reference sequence). This CDR3 region has 14 residues. V was pared by 5 bases and J by 1 base, with 9 bases between. In regard to this clonotype: Antigen: not known.

The chain links TRBV7-9 to TRBJ1-5; perhaps TRBD1 as D (6 bases). The clonotype comes from a man between 18 and 29 years old in good health. Sequencing used naive T cells sorted from blood. CDR3 DNA: TGTGCCAGCAGCCTCGACAGGAGCAATCAGCCCCAGCATTTT. Protein: CASSLDRSNQPQHF.